This T cell receptor beta chain was sequenced during a study of T-cell reconstitution after alpha-beta-depleted transplantation in children (dated by TCRdb to the mid-2010s). Context from the whole study: The study quantitatively tracked T-cell immune reconstitution after TCRalphabeta/CD19-depleted allogeneic hematopoietic cell transplantation in children using TCR repertoire profiling.

Receptors were amplified or captured by PCR. The sequencing machine was an Illumina HiSeq 2500. To normalize quantification of the TCRbeta repertoire, the TCR libraries were built with molecular barcoding that relied on unique molecular identifiers. TCRdb passed the public sequencing reads through fastp at Q25 and MiXCR, retaining productive beta sequences. One record per CDR3 amino acid sequence lists the most common genes and DNA. The sample table contains about 300,000 distinct CDR3 sequences; only one count was recorded for 10% of them. The ten largest clones capture over 6% of the sample. What the research found in general, with its limitations: Over subsequent months, a decline in hyperexpanded clone frequencies was noted, and after one year, T-cell counts and TCRbeta diversity were mostly ascribed to newly produced T cells. In some patients, the high TCRbeta diversity seen at day 60 was put down to recipient T cells and intrathymic progenitors that had survived conditioning. The apparently early recovery of alphabetaT-cell counts about two months after transplant reportedly depended on only several hundred rapidly expanded clones that came from non-depleted graft cells.

As encoded in the germline V gene (reference sequence), CDR1 is MNHEY while CDR2 is SMNVEV. The CDR3 measures 15 amino acids from cysteine to phenylalanine. The CDR3 DNA has 45 bases and is translated from base 1. V and J are trimmed by 3 bases and 3 bases, and the gene matches miss 7 bases of the junction. This clonotype came up many times. Its antigen target is currently unknown. Per-nucleotide qualities are absent, and no much larger clonotype sits a single base away. Read against the paper, the sample's treatment or condition label means: allogeneic hematopoietic cell transplantation with graft depleted of TCRalphabeta T cells and CD19 B cells. Transplant recipients were children who received TCRalphabeta/CD19-depleted allogeneic hematopoietic cell grafts.

The source was PBMCs, collected before TCRalphabeta/CD19-depleted stem cell transplant. This receptor was obtained from a boy in the first two years of life with acute myeloid leukemia, due to receive a stem cell transplant. This sequence uses TRBV27 and TRBJ2-7, with 8 junctional bases fitting TRBD1. The CDR3 region has the sequence CASSFSLTGGYEQYF. DNA sequence: TGTGCCAGCAGTTTTTCTTTAACAGGGGGCTACGAGCAGTACTTC.